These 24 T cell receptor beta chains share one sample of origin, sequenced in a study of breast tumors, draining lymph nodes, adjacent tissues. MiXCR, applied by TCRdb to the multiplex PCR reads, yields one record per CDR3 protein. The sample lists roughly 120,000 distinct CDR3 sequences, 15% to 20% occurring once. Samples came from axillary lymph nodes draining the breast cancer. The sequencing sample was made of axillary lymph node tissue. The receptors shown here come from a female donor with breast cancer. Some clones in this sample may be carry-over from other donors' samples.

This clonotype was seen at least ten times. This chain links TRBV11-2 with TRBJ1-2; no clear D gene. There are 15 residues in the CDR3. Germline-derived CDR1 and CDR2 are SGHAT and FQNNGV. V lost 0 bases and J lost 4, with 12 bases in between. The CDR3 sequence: CASSLEGSVFYGYTF. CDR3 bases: TGTGCCAGCAGCTTAGAGGGGAGCGTGTTCTATGGCTACACCTTC.

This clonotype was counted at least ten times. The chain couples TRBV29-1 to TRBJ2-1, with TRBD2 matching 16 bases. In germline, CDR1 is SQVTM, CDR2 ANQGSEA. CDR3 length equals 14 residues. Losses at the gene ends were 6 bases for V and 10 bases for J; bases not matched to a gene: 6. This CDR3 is CSVGTSGGAGEQFF. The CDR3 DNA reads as TGCAGCGTCGGGACTAGCGGGGGGGCGGGGGAGCAGTTCTTC.

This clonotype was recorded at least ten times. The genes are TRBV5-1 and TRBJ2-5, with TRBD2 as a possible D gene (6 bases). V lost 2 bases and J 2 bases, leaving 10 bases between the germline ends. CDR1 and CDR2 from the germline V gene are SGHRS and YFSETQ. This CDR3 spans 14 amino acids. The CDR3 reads CASSFSSGQETQYF. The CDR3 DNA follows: TGCGCCAGCAGCTTTTCAAGCGGGCAAGAGACCCAGTACTTC.

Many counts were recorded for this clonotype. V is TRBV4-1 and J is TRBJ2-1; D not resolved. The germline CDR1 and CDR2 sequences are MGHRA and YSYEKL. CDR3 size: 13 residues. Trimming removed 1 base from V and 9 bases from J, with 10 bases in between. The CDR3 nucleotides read TGCGCCAGCAGCCAAGTGCAGGCATTTGAGCAGTTCTTC. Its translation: CASSQVQAFEQFF.

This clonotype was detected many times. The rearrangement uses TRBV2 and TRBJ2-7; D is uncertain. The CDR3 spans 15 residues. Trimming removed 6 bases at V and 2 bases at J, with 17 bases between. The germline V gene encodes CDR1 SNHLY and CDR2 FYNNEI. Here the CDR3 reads CASRRSSGGAYEQYF. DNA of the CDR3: TGTGCCAGCAGACGCTCATCGGGTGGGGCCTACGAGCAGTACTTC.

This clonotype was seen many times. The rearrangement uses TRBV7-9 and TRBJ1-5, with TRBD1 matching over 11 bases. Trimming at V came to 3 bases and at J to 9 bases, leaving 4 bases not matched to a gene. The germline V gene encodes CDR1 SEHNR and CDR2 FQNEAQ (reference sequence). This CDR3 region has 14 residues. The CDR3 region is CASSFGTGGLPQHF. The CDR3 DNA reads TGTGCCAGCAGCTTCGGGACAGGGGGACTGCCCCAGCATTTT. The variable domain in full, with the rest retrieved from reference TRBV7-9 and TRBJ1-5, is DTGVSQNPRHKITKRGQNVTFRCDPISEHNRLYWYRQTLGQGPEFLTYFQNEAQLEKSRLLSDRFSAERPKGSFSTLEIQRTEQGDSAMYLCASSFGTGGLPQHFGDGTRLSIL.

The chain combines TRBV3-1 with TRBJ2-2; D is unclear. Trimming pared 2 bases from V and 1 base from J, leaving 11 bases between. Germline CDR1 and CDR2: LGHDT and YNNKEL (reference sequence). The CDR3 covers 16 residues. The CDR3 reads CASSQRRQKNTGELFF. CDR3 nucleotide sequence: TGTGCCAGCAGCCAACGACGGCAAAAGAACACCGGGGAGCTGTTTTTT.

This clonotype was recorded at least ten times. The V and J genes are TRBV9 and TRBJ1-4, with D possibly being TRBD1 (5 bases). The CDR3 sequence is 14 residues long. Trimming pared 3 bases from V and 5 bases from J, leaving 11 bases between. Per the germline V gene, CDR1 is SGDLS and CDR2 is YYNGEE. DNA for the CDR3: TGTGCCAGCAGCGAATGGGGCGGGAATGAAAAACTGTTTTTT. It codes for CASSEWGGNEKLFF. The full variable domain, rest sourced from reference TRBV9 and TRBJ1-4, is DSGVTQTPKHLITATGQRVTLRCSPRSGDLSVYWYQQSLDQGLQFLIQYYNGEERAKGNILERFSAQQFPDLHSELNLSSLELGDSALYFCASSEWGGNEKLFFGSGTQLSVL.

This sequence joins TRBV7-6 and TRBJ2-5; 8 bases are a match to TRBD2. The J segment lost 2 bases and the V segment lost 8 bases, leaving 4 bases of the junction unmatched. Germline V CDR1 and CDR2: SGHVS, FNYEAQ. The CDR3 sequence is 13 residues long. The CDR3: CASPTGGQETQYF. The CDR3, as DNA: TGTGCCAGCCCGACGGGGGGGCAAGAGACCCAGTACTTC.

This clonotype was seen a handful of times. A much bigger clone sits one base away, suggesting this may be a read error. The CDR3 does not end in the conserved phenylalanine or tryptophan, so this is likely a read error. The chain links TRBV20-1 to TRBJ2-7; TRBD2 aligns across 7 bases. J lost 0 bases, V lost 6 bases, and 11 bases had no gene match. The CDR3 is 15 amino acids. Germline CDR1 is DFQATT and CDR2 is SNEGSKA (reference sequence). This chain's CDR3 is CSAQGGGGGSYEQYL. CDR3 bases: TGCAGTGCCCAAGGTGGTGGCGGGGGCTCCTACGAGCAGTACCTC.

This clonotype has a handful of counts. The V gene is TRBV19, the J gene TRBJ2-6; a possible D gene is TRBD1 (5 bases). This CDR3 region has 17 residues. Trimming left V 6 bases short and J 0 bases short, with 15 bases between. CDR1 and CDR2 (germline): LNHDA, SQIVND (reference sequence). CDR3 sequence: CASRFAQALSGANVLTF. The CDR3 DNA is TGTGCCAGTAGATTTGCACAGGCCCTCTCTGGGGCCAACGTCCTGACTTTC.

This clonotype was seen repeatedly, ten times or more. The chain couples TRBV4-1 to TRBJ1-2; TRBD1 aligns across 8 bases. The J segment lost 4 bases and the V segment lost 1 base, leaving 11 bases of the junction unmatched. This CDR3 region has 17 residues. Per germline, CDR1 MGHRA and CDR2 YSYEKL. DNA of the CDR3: TGCGCCAGCAGCCAAGTAGTTGGAGGACAGGGCGGCTATGGCTACACCTTC. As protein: CASSQVVGGQGGYGYTF.

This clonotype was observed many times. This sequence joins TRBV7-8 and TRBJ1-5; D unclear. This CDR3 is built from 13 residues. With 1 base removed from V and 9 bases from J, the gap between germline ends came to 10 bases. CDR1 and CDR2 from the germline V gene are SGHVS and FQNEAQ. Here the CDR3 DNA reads TGTGCCAGCAGCTTAGTCGGGTTGGCGCCCCAGCATTTT. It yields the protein CASSLVGLAPQHF.

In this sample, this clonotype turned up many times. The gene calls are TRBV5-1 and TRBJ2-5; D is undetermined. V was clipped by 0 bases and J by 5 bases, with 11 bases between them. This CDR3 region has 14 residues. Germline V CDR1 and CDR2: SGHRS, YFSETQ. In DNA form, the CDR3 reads TGCGCCAGCAGCTTGGGTCAGGTAGGGGAGACCCAGTACTTC. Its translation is CASSLGQVGETQYF.

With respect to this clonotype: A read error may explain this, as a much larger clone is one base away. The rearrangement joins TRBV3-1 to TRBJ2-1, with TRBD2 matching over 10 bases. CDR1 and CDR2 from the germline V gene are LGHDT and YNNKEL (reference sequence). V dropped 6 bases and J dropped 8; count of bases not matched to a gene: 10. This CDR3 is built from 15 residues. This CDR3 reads CASSLLSGRVYEQFF. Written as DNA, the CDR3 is TGTGCCAGCAGTCTACTCAGCGGGAGGGTCTATGAGCAGTTCTTC.

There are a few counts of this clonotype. In DNA, the CDR3 is TGTGCCAGCAGTGTTCGAGGGCGCATAGACTATGGCTACACCTTC. It yields the protein CASSVRGRIDYGYTF. The chain couples TRBV6-1 to TRBJ1-2; D remains unclear. The CDR3 totals 15 residues. Trimming left V 4 bases short and J 3 bases short, with 15 bases between. In germline, CDR1 is MNHNS, CDR2 SASEGT.

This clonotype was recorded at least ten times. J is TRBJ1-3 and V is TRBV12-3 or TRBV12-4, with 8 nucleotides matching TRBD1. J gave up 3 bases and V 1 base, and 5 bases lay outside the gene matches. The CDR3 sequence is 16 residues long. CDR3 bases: TGTGCCAGCAGTTTAGGTACAGGGGGGAGTGGAAACACCATATATTTT. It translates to CASSLGTGGSGNTIYF.

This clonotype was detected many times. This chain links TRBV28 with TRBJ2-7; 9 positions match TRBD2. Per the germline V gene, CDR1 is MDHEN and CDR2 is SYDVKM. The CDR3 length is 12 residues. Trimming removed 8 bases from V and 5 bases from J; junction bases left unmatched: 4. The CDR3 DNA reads TGTGCCAGCGGGACTAGCAGCGACGAGCAGTACTTC. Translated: CASGTSSDEQYF.

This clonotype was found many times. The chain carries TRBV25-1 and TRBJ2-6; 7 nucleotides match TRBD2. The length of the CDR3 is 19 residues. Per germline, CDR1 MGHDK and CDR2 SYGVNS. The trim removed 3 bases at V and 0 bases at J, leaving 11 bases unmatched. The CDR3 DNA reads TGTGCCAGCAGTGATGGACTAGTATCCCCCCGCTCTGGGGCCAACGTCCTGACTTTC. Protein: CASSDGLVSPRSGANVLTF.

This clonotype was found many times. The DNA of the CDR3 is TGTGCCAGCAGCTTAACAGGGGGTCCCGCAGATACGCAGTATTTT. Translated: CASSLTGGPADTQYF. The chain employs TRBV6-4 and TRBJ2-3; 8 bases are shared with TRBD1. Germline assignment: CDR1 MRHNA and CDR2 SNTAGT. The CDR3 loop spans 15 amino acids. With 6 bases clipped from V and 4 bases from J, the junction kept 9 bases outside the gene matches.

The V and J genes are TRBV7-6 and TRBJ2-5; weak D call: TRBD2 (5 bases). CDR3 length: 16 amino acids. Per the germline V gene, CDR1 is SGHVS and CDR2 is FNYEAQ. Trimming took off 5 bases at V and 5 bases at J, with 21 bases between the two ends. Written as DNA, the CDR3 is TGTGCCAGCAGCCTCAAAACTCCGGGATTTGGGGAGACCCAGTACTTC. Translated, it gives CASSLKTPGFGETQYF.

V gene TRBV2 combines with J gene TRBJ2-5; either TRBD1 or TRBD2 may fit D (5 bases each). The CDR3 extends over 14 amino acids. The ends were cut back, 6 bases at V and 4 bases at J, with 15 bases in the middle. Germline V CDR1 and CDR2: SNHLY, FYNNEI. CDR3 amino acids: CASRRGWVAETQYF. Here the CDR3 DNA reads TGTGCCAGCAGGAGGGGCTGGGTAGCAGAGACCCAGTACTTC.

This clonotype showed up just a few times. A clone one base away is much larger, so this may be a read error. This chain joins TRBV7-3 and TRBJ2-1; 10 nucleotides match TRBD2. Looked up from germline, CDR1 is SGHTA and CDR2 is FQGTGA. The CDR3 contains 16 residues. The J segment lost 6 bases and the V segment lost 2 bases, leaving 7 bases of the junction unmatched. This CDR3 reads CASSLSSSGGSNEQFF. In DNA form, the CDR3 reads TGTGCCAGCAGCTTATCCTCTAGCGGGGGTAGCAATGAGCAGTTCTTC.

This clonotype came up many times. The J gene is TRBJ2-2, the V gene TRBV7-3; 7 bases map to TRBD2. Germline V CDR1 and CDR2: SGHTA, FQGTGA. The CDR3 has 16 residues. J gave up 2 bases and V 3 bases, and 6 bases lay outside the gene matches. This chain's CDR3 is CASSFLGLQNTGELFF. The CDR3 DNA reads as TGTGCCAGCAGCTTCCTGGGACTACAAAACACCGGGGAGCTGTTTTTT.